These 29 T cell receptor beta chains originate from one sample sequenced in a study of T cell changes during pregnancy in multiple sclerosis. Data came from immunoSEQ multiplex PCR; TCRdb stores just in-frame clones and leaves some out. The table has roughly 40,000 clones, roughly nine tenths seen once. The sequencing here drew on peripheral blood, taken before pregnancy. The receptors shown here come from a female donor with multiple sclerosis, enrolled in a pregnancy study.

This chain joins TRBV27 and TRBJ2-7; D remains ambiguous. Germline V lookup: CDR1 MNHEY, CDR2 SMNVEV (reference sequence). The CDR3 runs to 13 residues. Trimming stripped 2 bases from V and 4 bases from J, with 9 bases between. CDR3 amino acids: CASSLERPYEQYF. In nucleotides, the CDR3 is TGTGCCAGCAGTTTAGAGCGACCGTACGAGCAGTACTTC.

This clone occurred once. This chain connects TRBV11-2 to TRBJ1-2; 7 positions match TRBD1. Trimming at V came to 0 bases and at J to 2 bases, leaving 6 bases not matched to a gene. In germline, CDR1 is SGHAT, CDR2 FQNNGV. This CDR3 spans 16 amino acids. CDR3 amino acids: CASSLEVSGGNYGYTF. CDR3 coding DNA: TGTGCCAGCAGCTTAGAGGTGTCAGGGGGGAACTATGGCTACACCTTC.

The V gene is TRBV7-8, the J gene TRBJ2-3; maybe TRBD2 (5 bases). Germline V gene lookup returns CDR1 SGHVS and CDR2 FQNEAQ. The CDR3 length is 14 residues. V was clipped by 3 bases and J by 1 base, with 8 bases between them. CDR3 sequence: CASSFGGRTDTQYF. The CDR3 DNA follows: TGTGCCAGCAGCTTCGGCGGGCGCACAGATACGCAGTATTTT.

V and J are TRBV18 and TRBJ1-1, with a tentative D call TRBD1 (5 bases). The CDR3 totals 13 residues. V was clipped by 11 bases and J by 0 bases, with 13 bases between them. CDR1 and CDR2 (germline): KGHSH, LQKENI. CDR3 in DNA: TGTGCCGCCCGTGGGGCTATGAACACTGAAGCTTTCTTT. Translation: CAARGAMNTEAFF.

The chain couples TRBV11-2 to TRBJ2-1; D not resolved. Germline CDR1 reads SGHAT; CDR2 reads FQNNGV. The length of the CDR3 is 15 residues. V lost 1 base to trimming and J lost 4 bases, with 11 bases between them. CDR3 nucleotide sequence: TGTGCCAGCAGCTTAGTGCCGGGTTCTTACAATGAGCAGTTCTTC. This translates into CASSLVPGSYNEQFF.

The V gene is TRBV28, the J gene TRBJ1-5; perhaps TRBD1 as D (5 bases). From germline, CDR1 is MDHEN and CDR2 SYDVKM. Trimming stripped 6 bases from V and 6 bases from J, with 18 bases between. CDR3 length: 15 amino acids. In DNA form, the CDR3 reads TGTGCCAGCAGGGACCTGACGCAGGGTCCTCAGCCCCAGCATTTT. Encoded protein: CASRDLTQGPQPQHF.

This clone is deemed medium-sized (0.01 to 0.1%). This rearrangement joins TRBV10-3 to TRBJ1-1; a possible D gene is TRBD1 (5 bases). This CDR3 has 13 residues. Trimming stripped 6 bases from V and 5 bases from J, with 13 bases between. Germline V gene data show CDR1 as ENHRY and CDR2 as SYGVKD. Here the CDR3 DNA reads TGTGCCATCAGAGGTGGGGAGGGGACTGAAGCTTTCTTT. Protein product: CAIRGGEGTEAFF.

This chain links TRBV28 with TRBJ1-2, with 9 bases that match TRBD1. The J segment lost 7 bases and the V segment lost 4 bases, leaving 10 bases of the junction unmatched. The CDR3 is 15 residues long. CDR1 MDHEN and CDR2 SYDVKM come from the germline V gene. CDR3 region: CASSYPGQGTGGYTF. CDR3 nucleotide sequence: TGTGCCAGCAGTTACCCGGGACAGGGAACGGGTGGCTACACCTTC.

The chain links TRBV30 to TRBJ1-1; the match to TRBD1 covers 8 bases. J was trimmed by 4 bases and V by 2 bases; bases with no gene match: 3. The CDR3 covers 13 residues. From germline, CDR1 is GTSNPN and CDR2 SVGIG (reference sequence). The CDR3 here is CAWSRTGRTEAFF. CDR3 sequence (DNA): TGTGCCTGGAGTAGGACAGGGCGCACTGAAGCTTTCTTT.

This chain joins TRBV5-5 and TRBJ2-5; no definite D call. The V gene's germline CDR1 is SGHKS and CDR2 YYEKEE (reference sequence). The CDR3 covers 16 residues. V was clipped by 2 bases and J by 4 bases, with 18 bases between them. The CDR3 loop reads CASSLVNGPGGETQYF. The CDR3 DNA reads TGTGCCAGCAGCTTAGTTAACGGCCCCGGCGGAGAGACCCAGTACTTC.

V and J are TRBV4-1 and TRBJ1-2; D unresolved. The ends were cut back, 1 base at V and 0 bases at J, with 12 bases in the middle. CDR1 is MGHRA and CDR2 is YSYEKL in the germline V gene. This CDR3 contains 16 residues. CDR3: CASSQGSRPPNYGYTF. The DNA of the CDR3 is TGCGCCAGCAGCCAAGGGAGTCGACCCCCTAACTATGGCTACACCTTC.

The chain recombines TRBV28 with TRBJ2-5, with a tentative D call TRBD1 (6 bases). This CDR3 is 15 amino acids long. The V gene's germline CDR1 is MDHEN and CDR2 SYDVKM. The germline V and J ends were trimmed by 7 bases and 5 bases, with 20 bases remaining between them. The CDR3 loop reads CASTPAGARWETQYF. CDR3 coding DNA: TGTGCCAGCACCCCGGCAGGGGCGCGATGGGAGACCCAGTACTTC. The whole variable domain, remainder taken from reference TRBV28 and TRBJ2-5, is DVKVTQSSRYLVKRTGEKVFLECVQDMDHENMFWYRQDPGLGLRLIYFSYDVKMKEKGDIPEGYSVSREKKERFSLILESASTNQTSMYLCASTPAGARWETQYFGPGTRLLVL.

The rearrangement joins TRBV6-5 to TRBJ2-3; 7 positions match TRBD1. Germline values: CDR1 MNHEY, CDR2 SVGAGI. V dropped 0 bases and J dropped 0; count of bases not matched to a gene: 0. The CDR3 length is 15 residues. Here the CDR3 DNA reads TGTGCCAGCAGTTACTCGACAGGGAGCACAGATACGCAGTATTTT. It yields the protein CASSYSTGSTDTQYF.

CDR3 DNA sequence: TGTGCCAGCAGGTGGCCAGCCTACGAGCAGTACTTC. Amino acid sequence: CASRWPAYEQYF. The chain employs TRBV2 and TRBJ2-7, with D unclear. Trimming took off 6 bases at V and 2 bases at J, with 8 bases between the two ends. Germline-derived CDR1 and CDR2 are SNHLY and FYNNEI. The CDR3 sequence is 12 residues long.

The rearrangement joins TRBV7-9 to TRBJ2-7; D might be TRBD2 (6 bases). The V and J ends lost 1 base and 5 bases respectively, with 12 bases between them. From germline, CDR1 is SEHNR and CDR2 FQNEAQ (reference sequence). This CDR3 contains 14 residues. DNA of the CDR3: TGTGCCAGCAGCTTAGATGCTAGCGCAGACGAGCAGTACTTC. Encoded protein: CASSLDASADEQYF.

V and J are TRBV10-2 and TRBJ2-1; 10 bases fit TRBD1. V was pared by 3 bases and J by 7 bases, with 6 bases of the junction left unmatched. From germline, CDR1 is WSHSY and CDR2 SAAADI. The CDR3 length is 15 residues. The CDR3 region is CASSEWGQGMNEQFF. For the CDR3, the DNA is TGCGCCAGCAGTGAATGGGGACAGGGGATGAATGAGCAGTTCTTC.

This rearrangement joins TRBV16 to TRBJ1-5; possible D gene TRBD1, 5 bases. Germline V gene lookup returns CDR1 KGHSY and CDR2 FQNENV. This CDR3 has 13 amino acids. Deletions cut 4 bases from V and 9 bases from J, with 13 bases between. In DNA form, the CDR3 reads TGTGCCAGCAGCCCACGGGGGACCGGGCCCCAGCATTTT. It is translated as CASSPRGTGPQHF.

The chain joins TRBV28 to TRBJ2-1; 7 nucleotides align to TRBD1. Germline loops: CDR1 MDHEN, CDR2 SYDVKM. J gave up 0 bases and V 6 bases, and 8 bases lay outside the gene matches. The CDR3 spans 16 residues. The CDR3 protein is CASSAEQGSSYNEQFF. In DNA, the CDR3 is TGTGCCAGCAGCGCCGAACAGGGGAGCTCCTACAATGAGCAGTTCTTC.

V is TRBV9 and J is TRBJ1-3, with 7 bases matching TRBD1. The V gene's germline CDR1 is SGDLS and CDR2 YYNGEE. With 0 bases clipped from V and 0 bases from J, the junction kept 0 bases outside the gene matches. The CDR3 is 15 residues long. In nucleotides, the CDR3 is TGTGCCAGCAGCGTAGGACAGGGCTCTGGAAACACCATATATTTT. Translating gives CASSVGQGSGNTIYF.

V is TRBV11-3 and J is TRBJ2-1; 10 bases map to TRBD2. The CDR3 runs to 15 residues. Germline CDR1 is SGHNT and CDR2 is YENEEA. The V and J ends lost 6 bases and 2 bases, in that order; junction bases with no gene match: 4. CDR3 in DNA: TGTGCCAGCAGGGTTAGCGGGAGGCCCTACAATGAGCAGTTCTTC. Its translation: CASRVSGRPYNEQFF.

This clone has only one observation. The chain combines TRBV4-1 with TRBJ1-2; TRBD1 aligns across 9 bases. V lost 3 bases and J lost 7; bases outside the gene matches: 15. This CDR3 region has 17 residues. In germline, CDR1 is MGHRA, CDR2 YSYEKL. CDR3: CASSHATPGQGPFGYTF. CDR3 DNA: TGCGCCAGCAGCCATGCAACACCGGGACAGGGACCTTTTGGCTACACCTTC.

CDR3 in DNA: TGCGCCAGCAGCTTGATGGGACAGAACACCGGGGAGCTGTTTTTT. Its protein is CASSLMGQNTGELFF. This chain connects TRBV5-1 to TRBJ2-2, with TRBD1 as a possible D gene (6 bases). V was shortened by 1 base and J by 1 base, with 8 bases between the two germline ends. Germline loops: CDR1 SGHRS, CDR2 YFSETQ. The CDR3 has 15 residues.

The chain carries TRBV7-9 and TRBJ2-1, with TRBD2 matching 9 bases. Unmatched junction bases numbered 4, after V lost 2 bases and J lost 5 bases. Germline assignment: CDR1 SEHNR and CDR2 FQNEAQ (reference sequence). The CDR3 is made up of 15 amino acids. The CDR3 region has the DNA TGTGCCAGCAGCTTAACTGCGGGAGGGAACAATGAGCAGTTCTTC. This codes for CASSLTAGGNNEQFF.

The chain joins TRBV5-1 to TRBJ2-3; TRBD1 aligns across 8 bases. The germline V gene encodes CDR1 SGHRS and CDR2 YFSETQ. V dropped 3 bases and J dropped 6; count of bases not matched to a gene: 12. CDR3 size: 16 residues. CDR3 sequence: CASSSLGTGLMDTQYF. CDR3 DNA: TGCGCCAGCAGCTCCTTGGGGACAGGTCTCATGGATACGCAGTATTTT.

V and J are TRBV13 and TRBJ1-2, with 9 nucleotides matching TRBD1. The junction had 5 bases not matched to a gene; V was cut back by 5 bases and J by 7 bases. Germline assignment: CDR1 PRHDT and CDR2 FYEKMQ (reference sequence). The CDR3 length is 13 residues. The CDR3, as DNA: TGTGCCAGCAGCGAGGACAGGGGCTTTGGCTACACCTTC. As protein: CASSEDRGFGYTF.

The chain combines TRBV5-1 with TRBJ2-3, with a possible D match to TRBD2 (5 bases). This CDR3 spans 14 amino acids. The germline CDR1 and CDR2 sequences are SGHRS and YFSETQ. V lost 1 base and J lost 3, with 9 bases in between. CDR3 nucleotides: TGCGCCAGCAGCTTGAGGGAGAGGACAGATACGCAGTATTTT. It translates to CASSLRERTDTQYF.

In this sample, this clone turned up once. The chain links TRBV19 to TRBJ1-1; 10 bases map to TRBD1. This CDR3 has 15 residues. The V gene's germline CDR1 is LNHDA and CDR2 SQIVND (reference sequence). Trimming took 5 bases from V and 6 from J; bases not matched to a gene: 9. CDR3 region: CASSLGTGAFAEAFF. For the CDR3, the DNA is TGTGCCAGTAGTCTCGGGACAGGGGCGTTTGCTGAAGCTTTCTTT.

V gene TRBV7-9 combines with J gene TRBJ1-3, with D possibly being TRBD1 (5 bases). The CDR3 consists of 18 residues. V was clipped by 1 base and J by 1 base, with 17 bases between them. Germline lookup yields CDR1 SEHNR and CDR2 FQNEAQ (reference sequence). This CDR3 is CASSLVGGMGPSGNTIYF. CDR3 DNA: TGTGCCAGCAGCTTAGTGGGGGGAATGGGTCCGTCTGGAAACACCATATATTTT. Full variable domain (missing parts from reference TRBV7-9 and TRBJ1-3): DTGVSQNPRHKITKRGQNVTFRCDPISEHNRLYWYRQTLGQGPEFLTYFQNEAQLEKSRLLSDRFSAERPKGSFSTLEIQRTEQGDSAMYLCASSLVGGMGPSGNTIYFGEGSWLTVV.

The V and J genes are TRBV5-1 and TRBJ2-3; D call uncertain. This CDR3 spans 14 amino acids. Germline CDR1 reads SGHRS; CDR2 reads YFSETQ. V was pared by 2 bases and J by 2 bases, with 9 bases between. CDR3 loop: CASSFIGDTDTQYF. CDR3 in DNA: TGCGCCAGCAGCTTTATCGGTGACACAGATACGCAGTATTTT. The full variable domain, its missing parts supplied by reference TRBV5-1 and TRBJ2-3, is KAGVTQTPRYLIKTRGQQVTLSCSPISGHRSVSWYQQTPGQGLQFLFEYFSETQRNKGNFPGRFSGRQFSNSRSEMNVSTLELGDSALYLCASSFIGDTDTQYFGPGTRLTVL.